What follows are 32 T cell receptor beta chains derived from one specimen sequenced in a study of cytomegalovirus exposure and HLA in healthy donors. Primers: 60 Vbeta forward and 13 Jbeta reverse. Data came from immunoSEQ multiplex PCR; TCRdb stores just in-frame clones and leaves some out. The sample lists 150,000 to 200,000 clones, 81% seen once, with roughly 3.1% in the top ten. The sequenced sample was PBMCs. These receptors were obtained from a man between 40 and 49 years old in good health and CMV-seropositive.

The chain employs TRBV2 and TRBJ1-4, with D possibly TRBD1 on 5 matching bases. The length of the CDR3 is 16 residues. Between the trimmed V and J ends, which lost 4 bases and 0 bases, there was a span of 12 bases. Germline V gene data show CDR1 as SNHLY and CDR2 as FYNNEI. In DNA form, the CDR3 reads TGTGCCAGCAGTGGAGTTGACAGTGCAACTAATGAAAAACTGTTTTTT. Protein sequence: CASSGVDSATNEKLFF.

The V call is TRBV4-1, the J call TRBJ2-7; no clear D gene. This CDR3 is built from 14 residues. V dropped 0 bases and J dropped 3 bases, with 9 bases sitting between them. Per the germline V gene, CDR1 is MGHRA and CDR2 is YSYEKL. In DNA form, the CDR3 reads TGCGCCAGCAGCCAAGATTGGGCTAACTACGAGCAGTACTTC. As protein: CASSQDWANYEQYF.

The J gene is TRBJ1-5, the V gene TRBV28; no clear D. The ends were cut back, 4 bases at V and 5 bases at J, with 12 bases in the middle. CDR3 size: 14 residues. Germline values: CDR1 MDHEN, CDR2 SYDVKM. The chain's CDR3 is CASSSPGLDQPQHF. In nucleotides, the CDR3 is TGTGCCAGCAGTTCCCCAGGTTTAGATCAGCCCCAGCATTTT. Variable domain in full (rest from reference TRBV28 and TRBJ1-5): DVKVTQSSRYLVKRTGEKVFLECVQDMDHENMFWYRQDPGLGLRLIYFSYDVKMKEKGDIPEGYSVSREKKERFSLILESASTNQTSMYLCASSSPGLDQPQHFGDGTRLSIL.

The chain recombines TRBV6-5 with TRBJ2-3; 10 bases fit TRBD2. V gave up 4 bases and J gave up 6 bases; unmatched junction bases: 7. Germline-derived CDR1 and CDR2 are MNHEY and SVGAGI. The CDR3 length is 15 residues. CDR3 sequence (DNA): TGTGCCAGCAGTTCTCTAGCGGGGGCCCGGGATACGCAGTATTTT. Its translation: CASSSLAGARDTQYF.

The chain's CDR3 is CASSPQLADQETQYF. CDR3 DNA: TGTGCCAGCTCACCACAACTAGCGGACCAAGAGACCCAGTACTTC. The chain carries TRBV18 and TRBJ2-5; 8 nucleotides match TRBD2. The CDR3 is made up of 15 amino acids. V trimming: 1 base; J trimming: 0 bases; junction bases outside the gene matches: 1. Germline loops: CDR1 KGHSH, CDR2 LQKENI.

This clone has a single count. The V gene is TRBV19, the J gene TRBJ1-5; 8 nucleotides line up with TRBD1. V lost 1 base to trimming and J lost 4 bases; unmatched junction nucleotides: 6. Germline V lookup: CDR1 LNHDA, CDR2 SQIVND (reference sequence). The CDR3 spans 16 residues. CDR3 coding DNA: TGTGCCAGTAGTATAGGACAGGGGTCATTTAATCAGCCCCAGCATTTT. This sequence encodes CASSIGQGSFNQPQHF.

The rearrangement joins TRBV7-9 to TRBJ2-3, with TRBD2 identical over 9 bases. Trimming took 1 base from V and 3 from J; bases not matched to a gene: 5. The CDR3 loop spans 16 amino acids. Germline lookup yields CDR1 SEHNR and CDR2 FQNEAQ (reference sequence). DNA for the CDR3: TGTGCCAGCAGCTTAGGAGCTAGCGGGGTGACAGATACGCAGTATTTT. Its protein product is CASSLGASGVTDTQYF.

In its sample, this clone was seen once. The chain is built from TRBV7-2 and TRBJ2-1; the D is unclear. This CDR3 contains 11 residues. Germline lookup yields CDR1 SGHTA and CDR2 FQGNSA. With 3 bases removed from V and 6 bases from J, the gap between germline ends came to 3 bases. CDR3 loop: CASSFRNEQFF. In DNA, the CDR3 is TGTGCCAGCAGCTTCCGCAATGAGCAGTTCTTC. Variable domain in full (rest from reference TRBV7-2 and TRBJ2-1): GAGVSQSPSNKVTEKGKDVELRCDPISGHTALYWYRQSLGQGLEFLIYFQGNSAPDKSGLPSDRFSAERTGGSVSTLTIQRTQQEDSAVYLCASSFRNEQFFGPGTRLTVL.

This sequence joins TRBV7-8 and TRBJ2-7; D may be TRBD1 (6 bases). V was pared by 2 bases and J by 2 bases, with 13 bases between. The germline V gene encodes CDR1 SGHVS and CDR2 FQNEAQ. The CDR3 is 15 amino acids. The CDR3 DNA follows: TGTGCCAGCAGCTTAACCCAGACAGGTACCTACGAGCAGTACTTC. Amino acids: CASSLTQTGTYEQYF.

This clone was seen only a few times. The gene calls are TRBV2 and TRBJ1-1, with 7 bases matching TRBD1. The germline V gene has CDR1 SNHLY and CDR2 FYNNEI. J lost 9 bases, V lost 3 bases, and 13 bases had no gene match. The CDR3 loop spans 15 amino acids. The CDR3 sequence: CASSDRGQLQGQAFF. In nucleotides, the CDR3 is TGTGCCAGCAGTGATCGGGGACAGCTTCAGGGTCAAGCTTTCTTT.

V and J are TRBV4-1 and TRBJ2-7; a weak D match, TRBD2 (6 bases). V lost 0 bases and J lost 2, with 14 bases in between. Germline V gene data show CDR1 as MGHRA and CDR2 as YSYEKL. CDR3 length: 16 amino acids. The CDR3 region has the DNA TGCGCCAGCAGCCAAGAACCGGGGGTGGTCCCCTACGAGCAGTACTTC. It codes for CASSQEPGVVPYEQYF.

The gene calls are TRBV5-6 and TRBJ1-2; TRBD1 is a possible D gene (6 bases). V lost 2 bases and J lost 2, with 13 bases in between. This CDR3 is built from 15 residues. The germline V gene encodes CDR1 SGHDT and CDR2 YYEEEE. The CDR3 DNA is TGTGCCAGCAGCTTTGGCGGGGGCGGGAACTATGGCTACACCTTC. Its protein is CASSFGGGGNYGYTF.

This clone showed up just a few times. The chain links TRBV4-3 to TRBJ2-1; D perhaps matches TRBD2 (6 bases). With 0 bases removed from V and 9 bases from J, the gap between germline ends came to 9 bases. Germline V CDR1 and CDR2: LGHNA, YSLEER. This CDR3 has 13 amino acids. The chain's CDR3 is CASSQELASEQFF. CDR3 nucleotides: TGCGCCAGCAGCCAAGAACTAGCATCTGAGCAGTTCTTC.

The V gene is TRBV7-2, the J gene TRBJ2-1; 9 positions agree with TRBD1. The junction had 13 bases not matched to a gene; V was cut back by 5 bases and J by 8 bases. Germline-derived CDR1 and CDR2 are SGHTA and FQGNSA. CDR3 size: 16 residues. The CDR3 bases are TGTGCCAGCAGCGAAACAGGGGGCGGGTTGTGGGATGAGCAGTTCTTC. Amino acids: CASSETGGGLWDEQFF.

This clone was seen only once. The CDR3 reads CASSPLAGNYNEQFF. The DNA of the CDR3 is TGTGCCAGCAGTCCCCTAGCGGGTAACTACAATGAGCAGTTCTTC. The chain joins TRBV27 to TRBJ2-1; TRBD2 matches at 8 bases. The junction had 6 bases not matched to a gene; V was cut back by 5 bases and J by 3 bases. CDR3 length: 15 residues. Germline V gene sequence: CDR1 MNHEY, CDR2 SMNVEV (reference sequence).

A word on this clone: An end of the junction differs from the germline gene, which may be a read error. The chain uses TRBV15 and TRBJ2-7, with 10 bases that match TRBD2. Germline V CDR1 and CDR2: LNHNV, YYDKDF (reference sequence). This CDR3 region has 16 residues. The CDR3 DNA reads as TGTGCCACCAGCAGACGCAGCGGGAGGGATTCCGACGAGCAGCACTTC. Protein product: CATSRRSGRDSDEQHF.

The chain uses TRBV6-1 and TRBJ2-5, with TRBD2 matching over 7 bases. This CDR3 has 14 residues. Germline CDR1 is MNHNS and CDR2 is SASEGT. V shed 4 bases, J shed 2 bases, and the junction held 4 bases outside the gene matches. The CDR3 region is CASSADGRQETQYF. The CDR3, as DNA: TGTGCCAGCAGTGCCGACGGGAGGCAAGAGACCCAGTACTTC.

The V and J genes are TRBV19 and TRBJ1-1, with D possibly TRBD1 on 6 matching bases. Germline assignment: CDR1 LNHDA and CDR2 SQIVND (reference sequence). The CDR3 is 13 amino acids. Trimming left V 6 bases short and J 1 base short, with 9 bases between. Written as DNA, the CDR3 is TGTGCCAGTAGCAAACAGGGGAACACTGAAGCTTTCTTT. This gives the protein CASSKQGNTEAFF.

The chain recombines TRBV15 with TRBJ1-4; D not certain. This CDR3 contains 14 residues. Germline V CDR1 and CDR2: LNHNV, YYDKDF (reference sequence). V lost 0 bases to trimming and J lost 8 bases, with 10 bases between them. The DNA for the CDR3 is TGTGCCACCAGCAGAGATCTAGGAGCCGAAAAACTGTTTTTT. Encoded protein: CATSRDLGAEKLFF.

The rearrangement links TRBV5-1 to TRBJ2-1, with 11 bases aligning to TRBD1. Losses at the gene ends were 1 base for V and 8 bases for J; bases not matched to a gene: 5. CDR3 length equals 15 residues. CDR1 is SGHRS and CDR2 is YFSETQ in the germline V gene. CDR3 sequence (DNA): TGCGCCAGCAGCTTGACTGGGACAGGGGGAGATGAGCAGTTCTTC. Translating gives CASSLTGTGGDEQFF.

This clone showed up many times. The rearrangement uses TRBV19 and TRBJ2-5; possible D gene TRBD2, 6 bases. Germline V gene sequence: CDR1 LNHDA, CDR2 SQIVND (reference sequence). This CDR3 contains 14 residues. With 0 bases removed from V and 3 bases from J, the gap between germline ends came to 8 bases. CDR3 in amino acids: CASSIEGGKETQYF. In DNA form, the CDR3 reads TGTGCCAGTAGTATAGAGGGAGGAAAAGAGACCCAGTACTTC.

The rearrangement links TRBV9 to TRBJ2-3, with D possibly matching TRBD1 (6 bases). Trimming removed 0 bases at V and 4 bases at J, with 12 bases between. The length of the CDR3 is 15 residues. Germline V lookup: CDR1 SGDLS, CDR2 YYNGEE. The CDR3: CASSVASRGPDTQYF. As DNA, the CDR3 is TGTGCCAGCAGCGTAGCTAGCAGGGGACCAGATACGCAGTATTTT.

The V gene is TRBV5-1, the J gene TRBJ2-7, with a possible D match to TRBD2 (7 bases). V was shortened by 4 bases and J by 5 bases, with 16 bases between the two germline ends. Germline V CDR1 and CDR2: SGHRS, YFSETQ. The CDR3 sequence is 14 residues long. DNA of the CDR3: TGCGCCAGCAGCGAAACCCCGGGGGGCCACGAGCAGTACTTC. It encodes CASSETPGGHEQYF.

This sequence joins TRBV28 and TRBJ1-5; no clear D. V was pared by 6 bases and J by 1 base, with 10 bases between. The CDR3 loop spans 14 amino acids. The V gene's germline CDR1 is MDHEN and CDR2 SYDVKM. The CDR3 coding sequence is TGTGCCAGCAGGGTTATGAGGAGCAATCAGCCCCAGCATTTT. It codes for CASRVMRSNQPQHF.

The rearrangement links TRBV10-2 to TRBJ2-7; TRBD2 matches 9 bases. The germline gives CDR1 WSHSY, CDR2 SAAADI. The CDR3 extends over 14 amino acids. Trimming cost V 2 bases and J 2 bases; bases outside gene matches: 1. The CDR3 reads CASSEAGGTYEQYF. The CDR3 region has the DNA TGCGCCAGCAGTGAGGCGGGGGGGACCTACGAGCAGTACTTC.

This chain uses TRBV19 with TRBJ2-5; tentative D call: TRBD2 (5 bases). V gave up 4 bases and J gave up 0 bases, with 12 bases separating them. The length of the CDR3 is 15 residues. Germline CDR1 is LNHDA and CDR2 is SQIVND (reference sequence). The DNA for the CDR3 is TGTGCCAGTAGTACCGCAGCGGAGCACCAAGAGACCCAGTACTTC. Encoded protein: CASSTAAEHQETQYF.

The chain is built from TRBV5-1 and TRBJ1-1; D unclear. V lost 2 bases and J 4 bases, leaving 12 bases between the germline ends. The CDR3 consists of 14 residues. The V gene's germline CDR1 is SGHRS and CDR2 YFSETQ. CDR3 coding DNA: TGCGCCAGCAGCTTTGGCCCCCAGGCCACTGAAGCTTTCTTT. Its translation is CASSFGPQATEAFF.

The J gene is TRBJ2-1, the V gene TRBV4-3; 10 bases fit TRBD2. The junction had 5 bases not matched to a gene; V was cut back by 5 bases and J by 4 bases. Germline lookup yields CDR1 LGHNA and CDR2 YSLEER. The CDR3 has 15 residues. In nucleotides, the CDR3 is TGCGCCAGCAGCACCACTAGCGGGACTTACAATGAGCAGTTCTTC. This encodes CASSTTSGTYNEQFF.

The V and J genes are TRBV10-2 and TRBJ2-1; TRBD2 is a possible D gene (7 bases). The germline V gene encodes CDR1 WSHSY and CDR2 SAAADI. V gave up 10 bases and J gave up 7 bases, with 20 bases separating them. The CDR3 totals 14 residues. The DNA for the CDR3 is TGCGCCACTATGAGGGGGGGGGCCCGGAATGAGCAGTTCTTC. Its translation: CATMRGGARNEQFF.

J is TRBJ1-3 and V is TRBV5-5, with 7 bases that match TRBD1. Germline-derived CDR1 and CDR2 are SGHKS and YYEKEE (reference sequence). The CDR3 extends over 14 amino acids. The trim removed 4 bases at V and 4 bases at J, leaving 5 bases unmatched. This CDR3 reads CASSQTGLGNTIYF. CDR3 DNA: TGTGCCAGCAGCCAGACAGGGTTGGGAAACACCATATATTTT.

V usage is TRBV15 and J usage is TRBJ1-4; D is perhaps TRBD1 (6 bases). V lost 2 bases to trimming and J lost 3 bases, with 10 bases between them. The V gene's germline CDR1 is LNHNV and CDR2 YYDKDF (reference sequence). This CDR3 spans 15 amino acids. CDR3 region: CATSRSGQPNEKLFF. In DNA form, the CDR3 reads TGTGCCACCAGCAGATCCGGACAGCCTAATGAAAAACTGTTTTTT.

The chain uses TRBV7-9 and TRBJ2-7; the match to TRBD1 covers 9 bases. This CDR3 region has 18 residues. CDR1 and CDR2 (germline): SEHNR, FQNEAQ (reference sequence). The junction had 18 bases not matched to a gene; V was cut back by 4 bases and J by 5 bases. CDR3 protein: CASSSSYDRGSRGHEQYF. For the CDR3, the DNA is TGTGCCAGCAGCTCCTCGTACGACAGGGGGTCCCGGGGCCACGAGCAGTACTTC.